Below, one T cell receptor (beta chain) is given with its context. CDR1 is MDHEN and CDR2 is SYDVKM in the germline V gene. The CDR3 is 18 amino acids. V lost 4 bases, J lost 5 bases, and 26 bases lay in between. This specimen belongs to a study of blood T cell repertoires in COVID-19. Study-level background: Sources were T cells, B-cell-depleted T cells, or PBMCs; the material itself was cDNA or gDNA.

TCRdb keeps only in-frame clones here, not all; method: immunoSEQ multiplex PCR. This repertoire shows 100,000 to 140,000 clones, 75% to 95% found once; its top ten account for less than 1.5%. The J gene is TRBJ1-2, the V gene TRBV28; a possible D gene is TRBD1 (6 bases). The sample consisted of peripheral blood. The sequence was obtained from a woman aged 30 to 39 with acute or convalescent COVID-19. As DNA, the CDR3 is TGTGCCAGCAGTTCCAAAAAACAGGGATCCGCCCTTCGGTATGGCTACACCTTC. Translation gives CASSSKKQGSALRYGYTF.